This T cell receptor (beta chain) was identified in a study of molecular identifiers for immune sequencing clone quantification (dated by TCRdb to the late 2010s). For the wider study: For a replicate experiment, RNA from roughly 20,000 or 100,000 naive CD8 T cells was divided into five aliquots, and four of the five aliquots were sequenced. This methods study used CD8 T cells to benchmark TCR RNA copy counting and molecular-identifier clustering-based TCR repertoire sequencing (MIDCIRS).

The receptor library was made with PCR. These reads were obtained on an Illumina HiSeq 4000. Bulk TCR libraries were generated as previously described, with the TCR primers listed in Table S5 used. Total RNA was purified with the Qiagen AllPrep DNA/RNA kit. Before any analysis, reads coming from multiple sequencing runs of the same library were combined into one pool. In the original analysis: Only reads with exact TCR constant sequence were kept, trimmed to 150 nt, and grouped by their 12-nt molecular barcodes. Within each barcode group, reads were sub-clustered at a 15% Levenshtein threshold, and quality-weighted consensus sequences were built per RNA molecule. Non-functional sequences were discarded, and so were lower-count sequences lying one edit away from another sequence. Based on a fit of two negative binomial distributions, barcode sub-clusters having less than 20% of the maximum read count were discarded. The public sequencing data were trimmed at Q25 with fastp and processed into clonotypes with MiXCR by TCRdb, which kept only in-frame beta chains. Every distinct CDR3 protein forms one entry, paired with its most common genes and DNA. TCRdb assigned the V and J calls; the authors' analysis was not used. The sample records 60,000 to 70,000 distinct CDR3 sequences, 15% to 20% of which are singletons. The top ten clones comprise approximately 1.5% of the sample.

Naive CD8 T cell libraries were made from 20,000 to 1,000,000 sorted cells using 10%, 30% or 50% of purified RNA. Naive CD8 T cells were FACS-sorted as CD8+CD4-CCR7+CD45RA+ on a BD FACSAria II into RLT Plus buffer. Approximately nine TCR copies' worth of Jurkat RNA were spiked into about 19,000-1,000,000 naive CD8 T cell samples to test detection sensitivity. CD8 T cells were enriched using RosetteSep CD8+ T Cell Enrichment Cocktail and Ficoll-Paque, and the enriched cells then underwent ACK red cell lysis. Germline trimming amounts to 0 bases on V and 0 bases on J, with 4 as the count of junction bases outside the gene matches. The CDR3, cysteine through phenylalanine, is 16 amino acids long. The only DNA kept is the CDR3, 48 bases in frame from the first base. According to the germline V gene, CDR1 reads SGHVS and CDR2 reads FQNEAQ. At least ten counts were recorded for this clonotype. Its antigen has not been determined. No quality values exist for individual bases; no much larger clone is one base distant.

Overall study results and their limits: When barcode sub-clustering was omitted, TCR diversity was inflated by chimeric consensus sequences, with chimeras reaching as high as 47%. The naive libraries included spiked-in Jurkat TCR RNA (about ten copies' worth), and this RNA is not part of the donor repertoire. A single cell's worth of spiked-in Jurkat TCR RNA was reported detectable even among 850,000 to 1,000,000 naive CD8 T cells. Modeling indicated approximately 3.1 TCR RNA copies recovered per cell, compared with roughly 10 by digital PCR, which implies a capture efficiency of approximately 29%. Highly expanded clone sizes could be underestimated because identical TCR molecules may share a barcode. In CMV-specific effector cells, clones with more than 20 RNA copies contained over 97% of molecules, whereas in naive cells such clones contained under 1% of molecules.

The receptor chain draws on TRBV7-8 and TRBJ1-2, and 7 junction bases match TRBD1. The sequencing input was naive CD8+ T cells from blood, with Jurkat cell RNA spiked in. The sample's cell subset or site label, decoded: FACS-sorted CD8+CD4-CCR7+CD45RA+ naive T cells. The clonotype comes from a human donor in good health. Some libraries in this study had Jurkat cell RNA spiked in. The nucleotide sequence reads as follows: TGTGCCAGCAGCTTAGCCACTGGGACAGCTAACTATGGCTACACCTTC. Translated, this is CASSLATGTANYGYTF.